This is a list of T cell receptor beta chains from one sample in a study of Graves' ophthalmopathy and Graves' hyperthyroidism. TCRdb itself ran the multiplex PCR reads through MiXCR, one entry per CDR3 protein. The table includes about 740,000 distinct CDR3 sequences, approximately 40% detected once. What was sequenced was peripheral blood. All receptors derive from an adult man with Graves' ophthalmopathy. The CDR3 runs from the conserved cysteine through the conserved F or W. Fields, in order: V gene, clone size, J gene, D gene, CDR3 protein, CDR3 DNA. D genes are given only for firm matches. The listing skips clone size in some rows; elsewhere it reads once, few, many or a size class.

>TRBV20-1|NA|TRBJ1-1|NA
CSAGSRIHNTEAFF
TGCAGTGCTGGATCCCGGATCCATAACACTGAAGCTTTCTTT
>TRBV10-3|NA|TRBJ1-2|NA
CASSRFDYTF
TGTGCCAGCAGTCGCTTCGACTACACCTTC
>TRBV2|NA|TRBJ1-5|TRBD1
CATSDTTGYQPQHF
TGTGCCACCAGTGACACGACAGGGTATCAGCCCCAGCATTTT
>TRBV7-9|NA|TRBJ2-5|NA
CASSLPEVGETQYF
TGTGCCAGCAGCTTACCAGAAGTGGGTGAGACCCAGTACTTC
>TRBV6-6|few|TRBJ1-1|NA
CASTDGRGTEAFF
TGTGCCAGCACCGACGGCAGGGGAACTGAAGCTTTCTTT
>TRBV10-3|NA|TRBJ1-2|NA
CASSYIPNYGYTF
TGTGCCAGCAGTTACATTCCAAACTATGGCTACACCTTC
>TRBV29-1|many|TRBJ1-1|NA
CSVDVRTNTEAFF
TGCAGCGTTGATGTCCGGACGAACACTGAAGCTTTCTTT
>TRBV25-1|NA|TRBJ1-6|NA
CASSYSTRGSYNSPLHF
TGTGCCAGCAGTTACTCGACCCGGGGAAGCTATAATTCACCCCTCCACTTT
>TRBV19|NA|TRBJ2-5|TRBD2
CASASGDWSQETQYF
TGTGCCAGTGCTAGCGGGGACTGGAGCCAAGAGACCCAGTACTTC
>TRBV7-2|NA|TRBJ2-7|NA
CASSLGRQDHYEQYF
TGTGCCAGCAGCTTAGGCAGGCAGGACCACTACGAGCAGTACTTC
>TRBV7-9|few|TRBJ2-2|TRBD1
CASSFPGTGRNTGELFF
TGTGCCAGCAGTTTCCCCGGGACAGGGCGGAACACCGGGGAGCTGTTTTTT
>TRBV7-9|many|TRBJ2-7|NA
CASSIDGEREQYF
TGTGCCAGCAGCATAGACGGGGAGAGGGAGCAGTACTTC
>TRBV2|many|TRBJ1-6|NA
CASRTGTVNSPLHF
TGTGCCAGCAGGACCGGGACGGTTAATTCACCCCTCCACTTT
>TRBV25-1|few|TRBJ1-6|NA
CASRTTDYNSPLHF
TGTGCCAGCAGGACGACAGATTATAATTCACCCCTCCACTTT
>TRBV14|few|TRBJ2-5|NA
CASSQDYGALETQYF
TGTGCCAGCAGCCAAGACTACGGGGCGTTAGAGACCCAGTACTTC
>TRBV11-2|NA|TRBJ1-3|NA
CASSLDPGRANTIYF
TGTGCCAGCAGCTTAGACCCAGGGCGCGCGAACACCATATATTTT
>TRBV25-1|few|TRBJ2-5|NA
CASSLAGWPQETQYF
TGTGCCAGCAGTTTGGCAGGATGGCCCCAAGAGACCCAGTACTTC
>TRBV2|once|TRBJ2-7|NA
CASSFSAERSTVEYF
TGTGCCAGCAGTTTTTCAGCGGAACGATCTACGGTGGAGTACTTC
>TRBV2|NA|TRBJ1-2|TRBD1
CASTTGTEENGYTF
TGTGCCAGCACAACAGGGACAGAGGAGAATGGCTACACCTTC
>TRBV29-1|many|TRBJ1-2|TRBD1
CSAPPGQGAEGYTF
TGCAGCGCCCCTCCGGGACAGGGGGCAGAGGGCTACACCTTC
>TRBV25-1|many|TRBJ2-2|TRBD2
CASRPTSGPYTGELFF
TGTGCCAGCAGGCCAACTAGCGGGCCTTACACCGGGGAGCTGTTTTTT
>TRBV10-3|NA|TRBJ2-7|TRBD2
CAIRTSGGSYEEYF
TGTGCCATCCGTACTAGCGGGGGTTCTTACGAGGAGTACTTC
>TRBV25-1|NA|TRBJ2-5|TRBD2
CASSQQTSGRRETQYF
TGTGCCAGCAGCCAACAGACTAGCGGGAGGAGGGAGACCCAGTACTTC
>TRBV4-1|many|TRBJ2-7|TRBD2
CASSQGTSGTYEQYF
TGTGCCAGCAGCCAGGGGACTAGCGGGACCTACGAGCAGTACTTC
>TRBV7-9|NA|TRBJ1-5|NA
CASSLVQDF
TGTGCCAGCAGCTTAGTCCAGGATTTT
>TRBV20-1|NA|TRBJ2-1|NA
CSASTPPENEQFF
TGCAGTGCTAGCACCCCGCCGGAGAATGAGCAGTTCTTC
>TRBV7-9|NA|TRBJ2-6|NA
CASSSFVAGANVLTF
TGTGCCAGCAGCTCCTTTGTAGCGGGGGCCAACGTCCTGACTTTC
>TRBV20-1|many|TRBJ1-5|TRBD1
CSARSGTGGDQPQHF
TGCAGTGCTAGATCCGGGACAGGGGGGGATCAGCCCCAGCATTTT
>TRBV5-6|once|TRBJ1-2|NA
CASRMEGQGFSYGYTF
TGTGCCAGCAGGATGGAGGGGCAGGGTTTTAGCTATGGCTACACCTTC
>TRBV5-6|NA|TRBJ2-5|NA
CASSRISVETQYF
TGTGCCAGCAGCCGGATCAGCGTGGAGACCCAGTACTTC
>TRBV10-3|many|TRBJ1-6|NA
CAIKGNSDNSPLHF
TGTGCCATCAAGGGGAACAGTGATAATTCACCCCTCCACTTT
>TRBV7-3|few|TRBJ1-1|NA
CASQGGTMNTEAFF
TGTGCCAGCCAAGGAGGGACAATGAACACTGAAGCTTTCTTT
>TRBV20-1|many|TRBJ1-4|TRBD1
CSASTGIEKLFF
TGCAGTGCGTCGACAGGGATTGAAAAACTGTTTTTT
>TRBV25-1|NA|TRBJ1-2|TRBD1
CASSEWDRDYGYTF
TGTGCCAGCAGTGAATGGGACAGGGACTATGGCTACACCTTC
>TRBV10-3|few|TRBJ1-1|TRBD1
CASTDPTATGGQGAFF
TGTGCCAGCACAGACCCTACGGCGACAGGGGGCCAGGGAGCTTTCTTT
>TRBV4-3|NA|TRBJ1-1|TRBD1
CASSLTDRANTEAFF
TGCGCCAGCAGCCTAACGGACAGGGCTAACACTGAAGCTTTCTTT
>TRBV10-3|NA|TRBJ1-3|NA
CATGGGNSGNTIYF
TGTGCCACGGGGGGCGGAAACTCTGGAAACACCATATATTTT
>TRBV29-1|many|TRBJ1-2|TRBD1
CSVPALNRGSNYGYTF
TGCAGCGTGCCCGCTTTAAACAGGGGATCTAACTATGGCTACACCTTC
>TRBV5-4|NA|TRBJ1-2|TRBD1
CASSQVGTGGFGYTF
TGTGCCAGCAGCCAAGTTGGGACAGGGGGCTTTGGCTACACCTTC
>TRBV7-6|once|TRBJ2-7|NA
CASSFQGNHEQYF
TGTGCCAGCAGCTTCCAGGGCAACCACGAGCAGTACTTC
>TRBV5-8|few|TRBJ2-7|NA
CASSAHGSGHYEQYF
TGTGCCAGCAGCGCCCATGGGAGCGGGCACTACGAGCAGTACTTC
>TRBV7-9|many|TRBJ1-2|TRBD1
CASSLAIGTDDYGYTF
TGTGCCAGCAGCTTAGCTATTGGGACAGACGACTATGGCTACACCTTC
>TRBV15|NA|TRBJ2-5|NA
CATSGEAWETQYF
TGTGCCACCAGCGGAGAGGCGTGGGAGACCCAGTACTTC
>TRBV7-6|NA|TRBJ2-5|NA
CASSPTITETQYF
TGTGCCAGCAGCCCGACTATCACAGAGACCCAGTACTTC
>TRBV9|NA|TRBJ2-2|TRBD1
CASSPWQGASLGELFF
TGTGCCAGCAGCCCTTGGCAGGGGGCTTCCCTCGGGGAGCTGTTTTTT
>TRBV12-3/TRBV12-4|few|TRBJ2-7|NA
CASSFGLPSSYEQYF
TGTGCCAGCAGTTTCGGCCTTCCAAGCTCCTACGAGCAGTACTTC
>TRBV10-3|once|TRBJ1-2|TRBD1
CAIPAGQGFNYGYTF
TGTGCCATCCCAGCGGGACAGGGCTTTAACTATGGCTACACCTTC
>TRBV24-1|once|TRBJ1-5|TRBD1
CATSDRTGGGQPQHF
TGTGCCACCAGTGACCGGACAGGGGGTGGTCAGCCCCAGCATTTT